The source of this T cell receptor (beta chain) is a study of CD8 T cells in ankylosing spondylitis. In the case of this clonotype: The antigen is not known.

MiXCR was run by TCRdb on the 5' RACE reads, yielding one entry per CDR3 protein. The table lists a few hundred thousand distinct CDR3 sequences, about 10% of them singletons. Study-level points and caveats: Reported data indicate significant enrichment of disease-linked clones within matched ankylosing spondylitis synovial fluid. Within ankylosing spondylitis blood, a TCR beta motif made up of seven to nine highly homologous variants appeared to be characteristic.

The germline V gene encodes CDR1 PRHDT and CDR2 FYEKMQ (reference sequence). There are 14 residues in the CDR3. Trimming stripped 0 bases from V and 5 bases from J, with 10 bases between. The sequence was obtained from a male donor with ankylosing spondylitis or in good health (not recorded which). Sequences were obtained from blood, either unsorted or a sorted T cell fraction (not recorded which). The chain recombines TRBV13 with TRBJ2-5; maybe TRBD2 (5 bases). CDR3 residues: CASSLGRGSETQYF. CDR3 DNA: TGTGCCAGCAGCTTAGGTCGGGGATCGGAGACCCAGTACTTC.